Below are 2 T cell receptor beta chains sequenced from a single sample in a study of CD8 T cells in ankylosing spondylitis. Regarding the study as a whole: A TCR beta motif of fewer than 10 highly homologous variants seemed to mark ankylosing spondylitis blood.

No antigens are known for them. MiXCR, run by TCRdb on the 5' RACE reads, gives a single entry per CDR3 protein. This sample has approximately 400,000 distinct CDR3 sequences, with roughly a quarter found just once. The sample was blood, either unsorted or a sorted T cell fraction (not recorded which). The receptors were sampled from a male donor with ankylosing spondylitis.

The sample holds a few counts of this clonotype. J is TRBJ2-2 and V is TRBV20-1, with 7 bases fitting TRBD2. Trimming cost V 3 bases and J 6 bases; bases outside gene matches: 10. The CDR3 loop spans 15 amino acids. The V gene's germline CDR1 is DFQATT and CDR2 SNEGSKA (reference sequence). The CDR3 DNA sequence: TGCAGTGCTAGCCCCTCTAGCGGACGGGCCGGGGAGCTGTTTTTT. Translation: CSASPSSGRAGELFF.

This clonotype has more than one count but fewer than ten. The chain carries TRBV5-1 and TRBJ1-6; the match to TRBD1 covers 7 bases. The CDR3 covers 15 residues. Germline lookup yields CDR1 SGHRS and CDR2 YFSETQ. Trimming took 4 bases from V and 8 from J; bases not matched to a gene: 9. DNA of the CDR3: TGCGCCAGCAGCAGGGGGGACAGCGTGGATTCACCCCTCCACTTT. Translation gives CASSRGDSVDSPLHF.